The source of this T cell receptor beta chain is a study of blood T cell repertoires in COVID-19. Study background: Sites across the United States, Italy and Spain contributed samples from acute and convalescent COVID-19.

CDR3 length: 13 residues. The germline V gene has CDR1 SGHTA and CDR2 FQGNSA. Between the trimmed V and J ends, which lost 2 bases and 5 bases, there was a span of 10 bases. This clone was seen a few times. In the authors' workflow: Cell counts per sample came from amplifying reference gene primers. Clones were read by immunoSEQ multiplex PCR, and TCRdb kept only the in-frame ones, dropping some. That table furnishes V, J and clone size, whereas the DNA furnished D and trimming. The sample lists a few hundred thousand clones; about three quarters were seen once. Material: peripheral blood. This clonotype was sampled from a woman aged 70-85 years with acute or convalescent COVID-19. This rearrangement joins TRBV7-2 to TRBJ2-7; D is unclear. CDR3 in DNA: TGTGCCAGCAGCTTAAACGGGTTAAACGAGCAGTACTTC. It encodes CASSLNGLNEQYF.